What follows are 23 T cell receptor beta chains derived from one specimen sequenced in a study of beta chain features in type 1 diabetes. Antigen specificity for these receptors is unknown. General observations from the study: When Type 1 diabetes patients were examined, their TCRB CDR3s proved moderately but significantly shorter in all four CD4+ subsets.

The sequenced template was cDNA made from the entire isolated RNA. Sequenced by immunoSEQ multiplex PCR; TCRdb stores in-frame clones only, minus some. The repertoire consists of approximately 270,000 clones, with around an eighth occurring once and the leading ten covering around 0.016%. The sequenced material came from naive CD4+ T cells from blood. These receptors were obtained from a man aged 25 to 40 with type 1 diabetes.

To note about this clone: The identical CDR3 is also encoded by other nucleotide sequences in the sample. This chain connects TRBV5-4 to TRBJ2-2; D gene ambiguous. V was cut by 3 bases and J by 1 base, with 4 bases left in between. Germline assignment: CDR1 SGHNT and CDR2 YYREEE (reference sequence). This CDR3 contains 13 residues. The CDR3 loop is CASSSGNTGELFF. The CDR3 DNA follows: TGTGCCAGCAGCTCAGGGAACACCGGGGAGCTGTTTTTT.

This clone turned up a few times. J is TRBJ2-3 and V is TRBV5-1, with D tentatively TRBD2 (6 bases). Germline lookup yields CDR1 SGHRS and CDR2 YFSETQ. The CDR3 length is 13 residues. V gave up 2 bases and J gave up 6 bases, with 10 bases separating them. CDR3 region: CASSFSREDTQYF. DNA of the CDR3: TGCGCCAGCAGCTTTTCCCGGGAGGATACGCAGTATTTT.

J is TRBJ2-3 and V is TRBV7-3, with D perhaps matching TRBD2 (7 bases). V was trimmed by 5 bases and J by 2 bases, leaving 11 bases between them. Looked up from germline, CDR1 is SGHTA and CDR2 is FQGTGA. The CDR3 contains 14 residues. CDR3 sequence reads: CASSRRGATDTQYF. In DNA, the CDR3 is TGTGCCAGCAGCCGCCGGGGGGCCACAGATACGCAGTATTTT.

The genes are TRBV27 and TRBJ2-1; D is unresolved. Trimming shortened V by 2 bases and J by 9 bases, and 8 bases separated the two germline ends. CDR3 length equals 12 residues. The germline gives CDR1 MNHEY, CDR2 SMNVEV (reference sequence). As DNA, the CDR3 is TGTGCCAGCAGTTTAGTTAGAGTTGAGCAGTTCTTC. Residues: CASSLVRVEQFF.

The rearrangement uses TRBV5-6 and TRBJ2-1; D uncertain. V lost 0 bases and J 3 bases, leaving 4 bases between the germline ends. From germline, CDR1 is SGHDT and CDR2 YYEEEE. There are 13 residues in the CDR3. CDR3 coding DNA: TGTGCCAGCAGCTTGGGCAGCTACAATGAGCAGTTCTTC. The encoded protein is CASSLGSYNEQFF.

This clone was counted only a few times. The chain couples TRBV9 to TRBJ2-1; 7 nucleotides align to TRBD1. V lost 3 bases, J lost 0 bases, and 3 bases stayed unmatched. The germline CDR1 and CDR2 sequences are SGDLS and YYNGEE. The CDR3 is made up of 15 amino acids. The CDR3 reads CASSENRGSYNEQFF. The DNA for the CDR3 is TGTGCCAGCAGCGAGAACAGGGGCTCCTACAATGAGCAGTTCTTC.

The chain is built from TRBV5-1 and TRBJ1-2; D not certain. V was pared by 0 bases and J by 6 bases, with 12 bases between. The CDR3 spans 14 residues. The germline V gene has CDR1 SGHRS and CDR2 YFSETQ. CDR3 nucleotide sequence: TGCGCCAGCAGCTTGGTAGGAGGGAGAAATGGCTACACCTTC. Translation: CASSLVGGRNGYTF.

The V and J genes are TRBV4-3 and TRBJ2-1; 10 bases are shared with TRBD2. Per germline, CDR1 LGHNA and CDR2 YSLEER. The CDR3 contains 15 residues. V lost 3 bases, J lost 10 bases, and 9 bases stayed unmatched. The CDR3 nucleotides read TGCGCCAGCAGCCACCCTTTAAGCGGGAGGGGGGAGCAGTTCTTC. As protein: CASSHPLSGRGEQFF.

This clone was picked up a small number of times. The chain employs TRBV28 and TRBJ2-7; TRBD2 agrees at 9 bases. The V segment lost 7 bases and the J segment 3 bases; nucleotides outside the gene matches: 7. This CDR3 has 14 amino acids. CDR1 is MDHEN, CDR2 SYDVKM, per germline. CDR3 DNA sequence: TGTGCCAGCACTGTGACTAGCGGTTACTACGAGCAGTACTTC. It yields the protein CASTVTSGYYEQYF.

This chain joins TRBV9 and TRBJ1-2, with a tentative D call TRBD1 (5 bases). Per germline, CDR1 SGDLS and CDR2 YYNGEE. This CDR3 is built from 13 residues. V lost 2 bases and J 8 bases, leaving 13 bases between the germline ends. The CDR3 DNA sequence: TGTGCCAGCAGCGTGGAGGGCCAGGGAGGCTACACCTTC. This encodes CASSVEGQGGYTF.

The chain couples TRBV6-5 to TRBJ1-5, with a possible D match to TRBD1 (6 bases). This CDR3 spans 15 amino acids. Trimming left V 0 bases short and J 5 bases short, with 11 bases between. Germline loops: CDR1 MNHEY, CDR2 SVGAGI. CDR3 amino acids: CASSYSNRVDQPQHF. In nucleotides, the CDR3 is TGTGCCAGCAGTTACTCGAACAGGGTTGATCAGCCCCAGCATTTT.

The rearrangement joins TRBV4-1 to TRBJ2-1; unclear D gene. Trimming took off 4 bases at V and 9 bases at J, with 13 bases between the two ends. Germline V gene lookup returns CDR1 MGHRA and CDR2 YSYEKL. The CDR3 runs 13 residues. In nucleotides, the CDR3 is TGCGCCAGCAGCCCAATACTCTCATCTGAGCAGTTCTTC. Amino acid sequence: CASSPILSSEQFF.

The rearrangement joins TRBV11-3 to TRBJ2-1, with TRBD2 matching 7 bases. Unmatched junction bases numbered 7, after V lost 3 bases and J lost 2 bases. Germline values: CDR1 SGHNT, CDR2 YENEEA. CDR3 length equals 16 residues. CDR3: CASSFGTGTTYNEQFF. DNA for the CDR3: TGTGCCAGCAGCTTTGGCACCGGGACTACCTACAATGAGCAGTTCTTC.

The genes are TRBV27 and TRBJ2-7; tentatively, D is TRBD2 (6 bases). This CDR3 has 13 amino acids. Trimming cost V 8 bases and J 0 bases, with 11 bases left between them. Germline CDR1 is MNHEY and CDR2 is SMNVEV (reference sequence). The CDR3 loop is CASRGGNSYEQYF. CDR3 coding DNA: TGTGCCAGCCGCGGCGGGAACTCCTACGAGCAGTACTTC.

This clone was detected a few times. CDR3 region: CASSPGGYEQYF. Here the CDR3 DNA reads TGTGCCAGCAGCCCAGGGGGCTACGAGCAGTACTTC. The V and J genes are TRBV6-6 and TRBJ2-7; 7 positions agree with TRBD1. With V trimmed by 6 bases and J by 3 bases, 2 bases remained unmatched. The CDR3 loop spans 12 amino acids. Germline lookup yields CDR1 MNHNY and CDR2 SVGAGI (reference sequence).

This clone was detected only a few times. The chain combines TRBV28 with TRBJ1-1, with TRBD1 matching over 7 bases. Germline V gives CDR1 MDHEN, CDR2 SYDVKM. CDR3 length equals 14 residues. Germline trimming cut 6 bases from V and 7 bases from J; bases unmatched to any gene: 11. The CDR3 sequence is CASRLDRVAHEAFF. The CDR3 DNA reads as TGTGCCAGCAGACTAGACAGGGTCGCCCATGAAGCTTTCTTT.

This clone occurred a few times. This chain uses TRBV6-1 with TRBJ2-1; TRBD1 might be the D (6 bases). The CDR3 loop spans 14 amino acids. Germline V lookup: CDR1 MNHNS, CDR2 SASEGT. V gave up 5 bases and J gave up 9 bases, with 17 bases separating them. The CDR3 bases are TGTGCCAGCAGTCCCCGGTACAGGGAATTTGAGCAGTTCTTC. It encodes CASSPRYREFEQFF.

This clone has more than one count but fewer than ten. V gene TRBV4-3 combines with J gene TRBJ2-3, with a possible D match to TRBD1 (5 bases). The CDR3 contains 16 residues. Looked up from germline, CDR1 is LGHNA and CDR2 is YSLEER. V was pared by 3 bases and J by 0 bases, with 13 bases between. CDR3 coding DNA: TGCGCCAGCAGCCATCGACGACAGACGAGCACAGATACGCAGTATTTT. It codes for CASSHRRQTSTDTQYF.

The table lists this clone with a few counts. The rearrangement links TRBV18 to TRBJ2-2; TRBD1 matches at 10 bases. The germline gives CDR1 KGHSH, CDR2 LQKENI. The CDR3 runs 16 residues. V lost 3 bases to trimming and J lost 7 bases; unmatched junction nucleotides: 8. The CDR3: CASSPPDRGMDGELFF. For the CDR3, the DNA is TGTGCCAGCTCACCCCCGGACAGGGGGATGGACGGGGAGCTGTTTTTT.

In this sample, this clone turned up a few times. The chain recombines TRBV20-1 with TRBJ1-1; D call uncertain. The CDR3 spans 10 residues. V was pared by 6 bases and J by 7 bases, with 9 bases between. Per germline, CDR1 DFQATT and CDR2 SNEGSKA (reference sequence). For the CDR3, the DNA is TGCAGTGCCTATAGCCGTGAAGCTTTCTTT. It is translated as CSAYSREAFF.

J is TRBJ1-2 and V is TRBV4-2; a weak D match, TRBD1 (5 bases). Germline loops: CDR1 LGHNA, CDR2 YNFKEQ. The CDR3 length is 14 residues. The V end was cut by 1 base, the J end by 13 bases, with 19 bases between. CDR3 coding DNA: TGTGCCAGCAGCCAAGGGGGGGTAGAAGTATCATCCACCTTC. Translated, it gives CASSQGGVEVSSTF.

The rearrangement uses TRBV5-4 and TRBJ2-1, with 7 bases lining up with TRBD2. Germline CDR1 reads SGHNT; CDR2 reads YYREEE (reference sequence). After removal of 2 bases from V and 4 bases from J, the junction contained 6 bases not matched to a gene. The CDR3 sequence is 15 residues long. DNA for the CDR3: TGTGCCAGCAGCTTTTCTAGCGGCGTATACAATGAGCAGTTCTTC. This gives the protein CASSFSSGVYNEQFF.

This clone is a singleton in its sample. The rearrangement joins TRBV18 to TRBJ2-3; 12 bases align to TRBD1. Germline CDR1 and CDR2: KGHSH and LQKENI. V lost 4 bases and J lost 6; bases outside the gene matches: 5. This CDR3 is 15 amino acids long. The CDR3 loop is CASSLGTGGSDTQYF. DNA for the CDR3: TGTGCCAGCTCACTCGGGACAGGGGGCTCGGATACGCAGTATTTT.